This TCR beta chain was documented in a study of T cell repertoires in cytomegalovirus infection (dated by TCRdb to the late 2010s). Broadly, across the study: The peptide stimulations were aimed at well-studied HLA-B-restricted epitopes as well as recently identified HLA-C-restricted CMV epitopes, whose presentation resists viral immunomodulation. Donor HLA type was relevant to the analysis, because carriage of CMV infection together with the matching HLA type was indicated by public TCR beta signatures. Summary of the overall study and its limitations: Cumulative frequency of public TCR beta family members discriminated carriers of CMV infection plus the relevant HLA type in this cohort and an independent 352-donor cohort. The ex vivo response was dominated by HLA-C-restricted CMV-specific TCR beta clonotypes, and the single most frequent clonotype in two of eight donors was supplied by these HLA-C-restricted clonotypes.

The treatment or condition label here, explained by the study, means: in vitro stimulation with specific CMV peptide epitopes to enrich CMV-specific T cells. This clonotype was counted between two and nine times. The antigen it binds to is not known. One base away there is no much larger clone; base qualities are not given. V lost 8 bases and J lost 2 bases; the stretch between them is 13 bases long. Per the germline V gene, SGHVS is the CDR1 and FQNEAQ is the CDR2. Reading from cysteine to valine, the CDR3 counts 13 amino acids. Only the CDR3 portion is preserved as DNA: 39 bases, with reading frame beginning at the first base. Instrument on record: Illumina HiSeq 1500. TCRdb passed the public sequencing reads through fastp at Q25 and MiXCR, retaining productive beta sequences. Each entry merges the rows of one CDR3 protein and shows their most common DNA and genes. This sample is represented by about 920,000 distinct CDR3 sequences; around a third of them were singletons. Together, the top ten hold more than 12% of the sample.

The input for sequencing was cultured CD8+ T cells from PBMCs, taken from culture after CMV antigen stimulation. The sequence is built from TRBV7-8 and TRBJ2-7; a tentative D call is TRBD1 (7 bases match). This clonotype originated in a human donor in good health (CMV status not recorded). Some clones in this sample may be carry-over from other donors' samples. The CDR3 region reads CASSEGAAYEQYV. The bases read TGTGCCAGCTCGGAGGGGGCGGCCTACGAGCAGTACGTC.